Listed below are T cell receptor beta chains from one sample, sequenced in a study of blood T cells in healthy people across ages. TCRdb re-called the 5' RACE reads with MiXCR, one entry per CDR3 protein. In the table there are hundreds of thousands of distinct CDR3 sequences, roughly 41% of which are singletons. Sequencing input: blood. These receptor sequences come from a man older than 75 in good health. Each CDR3 is given with its conserved first and last residue. The order of the fields is J gene, D gene, V gene, clone size, CDR3 protein, CDR3 DNA. The D gene is left open where the match is weak. Where a row states a size, it is once, few, many or the class of an expanded clone; other rows omit it.

j_gene: TRBJ1-1; d_gene: NA; v_gene: TRBV7-3; abundance: NA; CDR3aa: CASSPFGGNTEAFF; CDR3nt: TGTGCCAGCAGCCCATTTGGGGGAAACACTGAAGCTTTCTTT
j_gene: TRBJ2-1; d_gene: TRBD2; v_gene: TRBV7-2; abundance: NA; CDR3aa: CASTGGLAGYNEQFF; CDR3nt: TGTGCCAGCACCGGCGGCCTAGCGGGCTACAATGAGCAGTTCTTC
j_gene: TRBJ2-7; d_gene: TRBD1; v_gene: TRBV11-2; abundance: NA; CDR3aa: CASSSIRQGMSYEQYF; CDR3nt: TGTGCCAGCAGCTCAATCAGACAGGGCATGTCCTACGAGCAGTACTTC
j_gene: TRBJ2-5; d_gene: TRBD2; v_gene: TRBV6-2/TRBV6-3; abundance: NA; CDR3aa: CASSLSGGNIYEQYF; CDR3nt: TGTGCCAGCAGTCTTAGCGGGGGGAATATCTATGAGCAGTACTTC
j_gene: TRBJ2-3; d_gene: TRBD2; v_gene: TRBV29-1; abundance: NA; CDR3aa: CSVVSSGRTDTQYF; CDR3nt: TGCAGCGTTGTTTCTAGCGGGCGCACAGATACGCAGTATTTT
j_gene: TRBJ2-3; d_gene: TRBD2; v_gene: TRBV11-3; abundance: few; CDR3aa: CASSLEGLAGGTQYF; CDR3nt: TGTGCCAGCAGCTTAGAGGGACTAGCGGGGGGAACGCAGTATTTT
j_gene: TRBJ2-6; d_gene: NA; v_gene: TRBV5-6; abundance: NA; CDR3aa: CASSSLLGCSGANVLTF; CDR3nt: TGTGCCAGCAGCTCCCTGCTCGGGTGCTCTGGGGCCAACGTCCTGACTTTC
j_gene: TRBJ1-2; d_gene: TRBD1; v_gene: TRBV5-1; abundance: NA; CDR3aa: CASSLGGQVEGYTF; CDR3nt: TGCGCCAGCAGCTTGGGAGGACAGGTCGAGGGCTACACCTTC
j_gene: TRBJ2-1; d_gene: TRBD2; v_gene: TRBV10-2; abundance: few; CDR3aa: CASRTGGPLNEQFF; CDR3nt: TGCGCCAGCAGAACGGGAGGGCCCTTGAATGAGCAGTTCTTC
j_gene: TRBJ2-4; d_gene: NA; v_gene: TRBV12-3/TRBV12-4; abundance: NA; CDR3aa: CASGGLAKNIRYF; CDR3nt: TGTGCCAGCGGGGGGTTAGCCAAAAACATTCGGTACTTC
j_gene: TRBJ2-5; d_gene: NA; v_gene: TRBV4-2; abundance: few; CDR3aa: CASSRRRGRWSRVQETQYF; CDR3nt: TGTGCCAGCAGCCGAAGGAGGGGGAGGTGGTCGAGGGTACAAGAGACCCAGTACTTC
j_gene: TRBJ2-1; d_gene: NA; v_gene: TRBV12-3/TRBV12-4; abundance: NA; CDR3aa: CASSSRGRLGNEQFF; CDR3nt: TGTGCCAGCAGTTCCAGGGGGAGGTTGGGCAATGAGCAGTTCTTC
j_gene: TRBJ1-5; d_gene: NA; v_gene: TRBV6-2/TRBV6-3; abundance: few; CDR3aa: CASSYQYSNQPQHF; CDR3nt: TGTGCCAGCAGTTACCAATATAGCAATCAGCCCCAGCATTTT
j_gene: TRBJ1-5; d_gene: TRBD1; v_gene: TRBV6-2/TRBV6-3; abundance: NA; CDR3aa: CASSYGTGAQPQHF; CDR3nt: TGTGCCAGCAGTTACGGGACAGGGGCTCAGCCCCAGCATTTT
j_gene: TRBJ2-3; d_gene: TRBD2; v_gene: TRBV7-9; abundance: few; CDR3aa: CASSLTSPVITDTQYF; CDR3nt: TGTGCCAGCAGCTTGACTAGCCCGGTGATCACAGATACGCAGTATTTT
j_gene: TRBJ2-7; d_gene: NA; v_gene: TRBV9; abundance: few; CDR3aa: CASSVGQDPSYEQYF; CDR3nt: TGTGCCAGCAGCGTAGGTCAAGACCCTTCCTACGAGCAGTACTTC
j_gene: TRBJ2-2; d_gene: NA; v_gene: TRBV20-1; abundance: NA; CDR3aa: CSARPSLGGELFF; CDR3nt: TGCAGTGCTAGGCCTTCCCTGGGGGGAGAGCTGTTTTTT
j_gene: TRBJ2-1; d_gene: NA; v_gene: TRBV7-3; abundance: NA; CDR3aa: CASSLIGGTPPYNEQFF; CDR3nt: TGTGCCAGCAGCTTAATAGGAGGGACCCCTCCCTACAATGAGCAGTTCTTC
j_gene: TRBJ2-5; d_gene: TRBD1; v_gene: TRBV29-1; abundance: NA; CDR3aa: CSVSRGPQETQYF; CDR3nt: TGCAGCGTTTCGAGGGGGCCCCAAGAGACCCAGTACTTC
j_gene: TRBJ2-3; d_gene: TRBD1; v_gene: TRBV20-1; abundance: NA; CDR3aa: CSASTGGGTDTQYF; CDR3nt: TGCAGTGCTAGTACAGGGGGCGGTACAGATACGCAGTATTTT
j_gene: TRBJ2-5; d_gene: NA; v_gene: TRBV4-2; abundance: few; CDR3aa: CASSHPRGGADRETQYF; CDR3nt: TGTGCCAGCAGCCATCCTAGGGGGGGGGCGGATCGAGAGACCCAGTACTTC
j_gene: TRBJ2-7; d_gene: NA; v_gene: TRBV4-3; abundance: NA; CDR3aa: CASSQDGGHSSYEQYF; CDR3nt: TGCGCCAGCAGCCAAGATGGGGGACACAGCTCCTACGAGCAGTACTTC
j_gene: TRBJ2-1; d_gene: NA; v_gene: TRBV15; abundance: NA; CDR3aa: CATGRTSDEQFF; CDR3nt: TGTGCCACCGGCAGAACTTCGGATGAGCAGTTCTTC
j_gene: TRBJ1-1; d_gene: NA; v_gene: TRBV7-2; abundance: NA; CDR3aa: CASSSIQGRNTEAFF; CDR3nt: TGTGCCAGCAGCTCCATACAGGGAAGGAACACTGAAGCTTTCTTT
j_gene: TRBJ2-5; d_gene: NA; v_gene: TRBV10-3; abundance: NA; CDR3aa: CAISELEETQYF; CDR3nt: TGTGCCATCAGTGAATTAGAAGAGACCCAGTACTTC
j_gene: TRBJ2-3; d_gene: NA; v_gene: TRBV20-1; abundance: few; CDR3aa: CSAIPMRGRTDTQYF; CDR3nt: TGCAGTGCCATCCCAATGCGGGGGCGCACAGATACGCAGTATTTT
j_gene: TRBJ1-2; d_gene: TRBD1; v_gene: TRBV4-1; abundance: few; CDR3aa: CASSRRGGQVYYGYTF; CDR3nt: TGCGCTAGCAGTCGCCGAGGGGGACAGGTGTACTATGGCTACACCTTC
j_gene: TRBJ2-3; d_gene: NA; v_gene: TRBV7-8; abundance: many; CDR3aa: CASSPRETGASLTDTQYF; CDR3nt: TGTGCCAGCAGCCCCCGTGAGACGGGAGCCAGCTTAACGGATACGCAGTATTTT
j_gene: TRBJ2-1; d_gene: NA; v_gene: TRBV5-1; abundance: NA; CDR3aa: CASSLGGGGTNEQFF; CDR3nt: TGCGCCAGCAGCTTGGGGGGGGGCGGGACAAATGAGCAGTTCTTC
j_gene: TRBJ2-3; d_gene: TRBD2; v_gene: TRBV9; abundance: NA; CDR3aa: CASSVGWAGGRPDTQYF; CDR3nt: TGTGCCAGCAGCGTAGGGTGGGCGGGGGGAAGGCCTGATACGCAGTATTTT
j_gene: TRBJ2-1; d_gene: NA; v_gene: TRBV4-3; abundance: NA; CDR3aa: CAGSQDLAGEQFF; CDR3nt: TGCGCCGGCAGCCAAGATCTGGCGGGTGAGCAGTTCTTC
j_gene: TRBJ2-5; d_gene: NA; v_gene: TRBV6-2/TRBV6-3; abundance: many; CDR3aa: CASSYSETQYF; CDR3nt: TGTGCCAGCAGTTACTCGGAGACCCAGTACTTC
j_gene: TRBJ2-3; d_gene: NA; v_gene: TRBV28; abundance: many; CDR3aa: CASSPSGGPTDTQYF; CDR3nt: TGTGCCAGCAGTCCCTCGGGCGGCCCCACAGATACGCAGTATTTT
j_gene: TRBJ2-7; d_gene: NA; v_gene: TRBV19; abundance: once; CDR3aa: CASSSRQGRAGLYNEQYF; CDR3nt: TGTGCCAGTAGTTCCCGACAAGGCAGGGCGGGCCTATACAATGAGCAGTACTTC
j_gene: TRBJ1-2; d_gene: TRBD1; v_gene: TRBV18; abundance: NA; CDR3aa: CASSELGGTAYGYTF; CDR3nt: TGTGCCAGCAGTGAATTAGGGGGCACGGCGTATGGCTACACCTTC
j_gene: TRBJ2-7; d_gene: TRBD2; v_gene: TRBV2; abundance: few; CDR3aa: CASFLAGVPYEQYF; CDR3nt: TGTGCCAGCTTTCTAGCGGGAGTGCCCTACGAGCAGTACTTC
j_gene: TRBJ1-2; d_gene: NA; v_gene: TRBV6-2/TRBV6-3; abundance: NA; CDR3aa: CASSDQGRYGYTF; CDR3nt: TGTGCCAGCAGTGACCAGGGGAGGTATGGCTACACCTTC
j_gene: TRBJ2-1; d_gene: NA; v_gene: TRBV10-3; abundance: many; CDR3aa: CAISDPQPPKHNEQFF; CDR3nt: TGTGCCATCAGTGACCCCCAGCCTCCTAAGCACAATGAGCAGTTCTTC
j_gene: TRBJ2-3; d_gene: TRBD1; v_gene: TRBV3-1; abundance: NA; CDR3aa: CASSQNRGSGLSDTQYF; CDR3nt: TGTGCCAGCAGCCAAAACAGGGGAAGCGGTCTATCAGATACGCAGTATTTT
j_gene: TRBJ2-3; d_gene: TRBD1; v_gene: TRBV10-3; abundance: NA; CDR3aa: CAISESGGQADTQYF; CDR3nt: TGTGCCATCAGTGAGTCCGGGGGACAGGCAGATACGCAGTATTTT
j_gene: TRBJ2-3; d_gene: TRBD2; v_gene: TRBV4-1; abundance: NA; CDR3aa: CASSLRLLAGGEGDTQYF; CDR3nt: TGCGCCAGCAGCCTCCGACTATTAGCGGGGGGCGAGGGGGATACGCAGTATTTT
j_gene: TRBJ2-1; d_gene: NA; v_gene: TRBV4-2; abundance: NA; CDR3aa: CASSQSGRWNEQFF; CDR3nt: TGTGCCAGCAGCCAGTCGGGAAGATGGAATGAGCAGTTCTTC
j_gene: TRBJ1-2; d_gene: TRBD1; v_gene: TRBV20-1; abundance: many; CDR3aa: CSAPNLGQGDRGYTF; CDR3nt: TGCAGTGCCCCGAACCTGGGACAGGGAGATCGCGGCTACACCTTC
j_gene: TRBJ2-1; d_gene: TRBD2; v_gene: TRBV10-3; abundance: NA; CDR3aa: CAIGGLAGSYEQFF; CDR3nt: TGTGCCATCGGTGGACTAGCGGGTTCCTACGAGCAGTTCTTC
j_gene: TRBJ2-5; d_gene: TRBD2; v_gene: TRBV7-2; abundance: NA; CDR3aa: CASSLSGRKETQYF; CDR3nt: TGTGCCAGCAGTCTTAGCGGGAGAAAAGAGACCCAGTACTTC
j_gene: TRBJ2-5; d_gene: NA; v_gene: TRBV29-1; abundance: few; CDR3aa: CSVAIMTSQETQYF; CDR3nt: TGCAGCGTTGCAATAATGACTAGTCAAGAGACCCAGTACTTC
j_gene: TRBJ2-1; d_gene: TRBD2; v_gene: TRBV20-1; abundance: NA; CDR3aa: CSTTSGNYNEQFF; CDR3nt: TGCAGTACCACTAGCGGAAACTACAATGAGCAGTTCTTC
j_gene: TRBJ1-4; d_gene: TRBD1; v_gene: TRBV2; abundance: few; CDR3aa: CASKGTGVNEKLFF; CDR3nt: TGTGCCAGCAAAGGGACAGGGGTGAATGAAAAACTGTTTTTT
j_gene: TRBJ2-3; d_gene: NA; v_gene: TRBV28; abundance: NA; CDR3aa: CASSLQSIRQYF; CDR3nt: TGTGCCAGCAGTTTACAAAGTATTCGGCAGTATTTT
j_gene: TRBJ2-5; d_gene: NA; v_gene: TRBV9; abundance: NA; CDR3aa: CASSSGPGETQYF; CDR3nt: TGTGCCAGCAGCTCAGGACCGGGGGAGACCCAGTACTTC
j_gene: TRBJ2-4; d_gene: NA; v_gene: TRBV7-2; abundance: NA; CDR3aa: CASSLAWGVENIQYF; CDR3nt: TGTGCCAGCAGCTTAGCCTGGGGGGTGGAAAACATTCAGTACTTC
j_gene: TRBJ2-7; d_gene: NA; v_gene: TRBV6-2/TRBV6-3; abundance: few; CDR3aa: CASRTRQASSYEQYF; CDR3nt: TGTGCCAGCAGAACCCGACAGGCCAGCTCCTACGAGCAGTACTTC
j_gene: TRBJ2-7; d_gene: NA; v_gene: TRBV20-1; abundance: NA; CDR3aa: CSGSRMQGAYEQYF; CDR3nt: TGCAGTGGTTCGAGGATGCAAGGGGCCTACGAGCAGTACTTC
j_gene: TRBJ2-3; d_gene: TRBD2; v_gene: TRBV20-1; abundance: once; CDR3aa: CSARRTSGGADTQYF; CDR3nt: TGCAGTGCTAGAAGAACTAGCGGGGGGGCAGATACGCAGTATTTT
j_gene: TRBJ2-1; d_gene: TRBD2; v_gene: TRBV6-2/TRBV6-3; abundance: few; CDR3aa: CASSRTSGILRYEQFF; CDR3nt: TGTGCCAGCAGTCGGACTAGCGGGATCTTACGGTATGAGCAGTTCTTC
j_gene: TRBJ2-7; d_gene: TRBD2; v_gene: TRBV12-3/TRBV12-4; abundance: many; CDR3aa: CASSLAGTSYEQYF; CDR3nt: TGTGCCAGCAGCTTAGCGGGGACCTCCTACGAGCAGTACTTC
j_gene: TRBJ1-4; d_gene: NA; v_gene: TRBV4-3; abundance: NA; CDR3aa: CASSQGTTGNEKLFF; CDR3nt: TGCGCCAGCAGCCAAGGAACAACGGGAAATGAAAAACTGTTTTTT